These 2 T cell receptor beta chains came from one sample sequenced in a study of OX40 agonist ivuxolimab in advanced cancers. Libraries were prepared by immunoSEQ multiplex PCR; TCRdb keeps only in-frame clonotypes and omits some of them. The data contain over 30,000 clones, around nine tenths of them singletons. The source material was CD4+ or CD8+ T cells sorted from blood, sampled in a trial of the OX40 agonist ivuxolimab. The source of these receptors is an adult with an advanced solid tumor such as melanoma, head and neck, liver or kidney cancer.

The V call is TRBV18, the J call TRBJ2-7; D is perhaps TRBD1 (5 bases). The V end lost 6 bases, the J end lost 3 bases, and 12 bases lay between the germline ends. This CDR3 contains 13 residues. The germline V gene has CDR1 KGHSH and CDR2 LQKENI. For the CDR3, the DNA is TGTGCCAGCTCCTCAGGGTTAGACTACGAGCAGTACTTC. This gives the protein CASSSGLDYEQYF.

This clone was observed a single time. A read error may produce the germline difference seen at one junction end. Here the CDR3 reads CASSLKGTEDNEQFF. The CDR3 bases are TGTGCCAGCAGCTTAAAAGGGACAGAGGACAACGAGCAGTTCTTC. The chain combines TRBV11-3 with TRBJ2-1, with 7 bases identical to TRBD1. This CDR3 spans 15 amino acids. Per the germline V gene, CDR1 is SGHNT and CDR2 is YENEEA.